This T cell receptor beta chain was captured in a study of cytomegalovirus exposure and HLA in healthy donors. Broader study findings: Analysis performed later showed TCR beta chains linked to HLA being more clonally expanded than equally common others. Listed as cytomegalovirus-associated were over 150 TCR beta chains. Presence/absence results assume similar sequencing depth per donor, which may not hold.

Germline V gives CDR1 SGDLS, CDR2 YYNGEE. Germline trimming cut 3 bases from V and 1 base from J; bases unmatched to any gene: 5. This CDR3 comprises 16 residues. Primers for the PCR totalled 60 Vbeta and 13 Jbeta. Some clones are missing from TCRdb's copy, which holds only in-frame ones; the method was immunoSEQ multiplex PCR. The repertoire holds about 200,000 clones, about 84% seen once, with around an eighth in the top ten. Of note for this clone: Antigen unknown.

The receptor was isolated from a woman in her twenties or thirties in good health and CMV-seropositive. The sample taken for sequencing was PBMCs. The J gene is TRBJ1-1, the V gene TRBV9, with TRBD1 matching over 11 bases. CDR3 nucleotides: TGTGCCAGCAGCGGGGGACAGGGGGTACCGAACACTGAAGCTTTCTTT. Translating it yields CASSGGQGVPNTEAFF.